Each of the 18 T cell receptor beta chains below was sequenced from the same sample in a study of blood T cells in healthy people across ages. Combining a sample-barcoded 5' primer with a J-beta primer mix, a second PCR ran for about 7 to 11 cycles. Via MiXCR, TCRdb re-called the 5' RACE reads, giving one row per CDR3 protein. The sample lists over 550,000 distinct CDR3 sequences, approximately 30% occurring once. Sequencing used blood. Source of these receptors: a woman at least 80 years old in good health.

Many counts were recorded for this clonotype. The CDR3 DNA sequence: TGTGCCAGCAGAAGCGCAGGGGGCAATCAGCCCCAGCATTTT. The encoded protein is CASRSAGGNQPQHF. The chain employs TRBV6-5 and TRBJ1-5, with D tentatively TRBD1 (6 bases). The CDR3 consists of 14 residues. Trimming shortened V by 6 bases and J by 2 bases, and 11 bases separated the two germline ends. CDR1 and CDR2 (germline): MNHEY, SVGAGI.

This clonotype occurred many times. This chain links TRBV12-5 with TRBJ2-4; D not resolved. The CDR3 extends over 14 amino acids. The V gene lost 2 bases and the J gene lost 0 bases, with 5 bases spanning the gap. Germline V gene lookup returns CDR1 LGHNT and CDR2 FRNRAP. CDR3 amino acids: CASGLNLAKNIQYF. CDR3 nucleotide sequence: TGTGCTAGTGGTTTGAACCTAGCCAAAAACATTCAGTACTTC.

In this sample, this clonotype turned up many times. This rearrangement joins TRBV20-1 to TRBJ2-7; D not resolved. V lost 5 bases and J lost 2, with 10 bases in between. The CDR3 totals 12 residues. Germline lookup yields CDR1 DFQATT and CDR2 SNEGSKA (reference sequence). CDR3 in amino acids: CSAFGRPYEQYF. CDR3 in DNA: TGCAGTGCTTTCGGACGGCCCTACGAGCAGTACTTC.

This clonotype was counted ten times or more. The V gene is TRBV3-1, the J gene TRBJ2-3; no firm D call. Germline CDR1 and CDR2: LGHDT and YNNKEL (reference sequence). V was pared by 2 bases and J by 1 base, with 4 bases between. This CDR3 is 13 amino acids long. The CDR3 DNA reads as TGTGCCAGCAGCCAAATGCGCACAGATACGCAGTATTTT. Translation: CASSQMRTDTQYF.

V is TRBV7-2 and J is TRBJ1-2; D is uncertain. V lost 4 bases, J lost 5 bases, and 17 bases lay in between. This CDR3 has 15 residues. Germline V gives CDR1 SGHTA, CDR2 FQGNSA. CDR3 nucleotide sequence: TGTGCCAGCAGCTCAAACAGCCCCGGGATATATGGCTACACCTTC. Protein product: CASSSNSPGIYGYTF.

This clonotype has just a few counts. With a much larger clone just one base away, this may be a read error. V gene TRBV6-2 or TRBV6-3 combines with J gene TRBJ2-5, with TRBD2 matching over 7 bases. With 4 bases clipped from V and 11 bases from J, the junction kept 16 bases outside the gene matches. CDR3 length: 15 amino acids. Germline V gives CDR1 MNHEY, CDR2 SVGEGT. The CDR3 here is CASSLPGGPNNEQYF. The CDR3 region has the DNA TGTGCCAGCAGTTTACCGGGGGGACCGAACAATGAGCAGTACTTC.

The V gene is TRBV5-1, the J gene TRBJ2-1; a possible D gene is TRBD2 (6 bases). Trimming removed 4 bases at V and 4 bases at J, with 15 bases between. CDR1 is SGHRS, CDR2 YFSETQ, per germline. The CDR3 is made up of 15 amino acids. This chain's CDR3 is CASSVIPLAYNEQFF. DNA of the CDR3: TGCGCCAGCAGCGTGATTCCCCTAGCGTACAATGAGCAGTTCTTC.

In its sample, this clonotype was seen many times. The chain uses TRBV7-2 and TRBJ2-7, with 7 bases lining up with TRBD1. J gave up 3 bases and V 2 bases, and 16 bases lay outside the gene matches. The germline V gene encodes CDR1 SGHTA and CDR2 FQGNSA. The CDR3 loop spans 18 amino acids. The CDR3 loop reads CASSLLGTAPSLLYEQYF. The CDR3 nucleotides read TGTGCCAGCAGCTTACTGGGGACAGCTCCCTCACTCCTCTACGAGCAGTACTTC.

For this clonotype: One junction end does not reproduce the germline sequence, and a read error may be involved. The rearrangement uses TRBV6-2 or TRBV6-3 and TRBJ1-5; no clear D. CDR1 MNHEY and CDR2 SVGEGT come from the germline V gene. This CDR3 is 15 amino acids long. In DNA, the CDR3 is TGTGCCGGCAGAGATAACAAGGGCGGTAATCAGCCCCAGCATTTT. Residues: CAGRDNKGGNQPQHF.

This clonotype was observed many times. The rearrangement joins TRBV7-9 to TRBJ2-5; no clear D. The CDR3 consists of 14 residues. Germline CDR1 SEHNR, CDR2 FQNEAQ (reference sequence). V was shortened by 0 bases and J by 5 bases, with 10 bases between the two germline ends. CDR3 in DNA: TGTGCCAGCAGCTTAGCGGCAGGTCGGGAGACCCAGTACTTC. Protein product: CASSLAAGRETQYF.

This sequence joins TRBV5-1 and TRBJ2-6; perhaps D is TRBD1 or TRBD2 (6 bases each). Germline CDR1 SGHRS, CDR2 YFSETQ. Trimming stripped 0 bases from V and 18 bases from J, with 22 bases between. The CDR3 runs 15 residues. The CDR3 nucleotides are TGCGCCAGCAGCTTGGATAGTTCGGGGGCCAACGCCCGGACTTTC. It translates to CASSLDSSGANARTF. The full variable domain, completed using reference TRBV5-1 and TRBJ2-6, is KAGVTQTPRYLIKTRGQQVTLSCSPISGHRSVSWYQQTPGQGLQFLFEYFSETQRNKGNFPGRFSGRQFSNSRSEMNVSTLELGDSALYLCASSLDSSGANARTFGAGSRLTVL.

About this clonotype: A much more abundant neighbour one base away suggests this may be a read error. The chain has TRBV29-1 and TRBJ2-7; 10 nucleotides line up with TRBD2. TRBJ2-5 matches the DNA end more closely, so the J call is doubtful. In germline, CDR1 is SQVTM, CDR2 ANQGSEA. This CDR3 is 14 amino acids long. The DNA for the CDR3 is TGCAGCGTTGTTTCTAGCGGGGGCTGTGAGACCCAGTACTTC. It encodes CSVVSSGGCETQYF.

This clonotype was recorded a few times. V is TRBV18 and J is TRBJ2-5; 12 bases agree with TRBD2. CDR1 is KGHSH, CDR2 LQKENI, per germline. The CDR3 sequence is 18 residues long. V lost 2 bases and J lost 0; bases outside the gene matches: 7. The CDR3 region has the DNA TGTGCCAGCTCACCATTGACTAGCGGGGGATCGTACCAAGAGACCCAGTACTTC. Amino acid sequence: CASSPLTSGGSYQETQYF.

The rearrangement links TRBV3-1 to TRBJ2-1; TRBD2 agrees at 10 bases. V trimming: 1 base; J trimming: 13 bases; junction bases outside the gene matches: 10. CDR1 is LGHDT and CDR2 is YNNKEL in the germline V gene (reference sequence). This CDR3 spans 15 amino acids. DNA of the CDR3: TGTGCCAGCAGCCAAGGAAGCGGGGGGGCCGACACCCAGTTCTTC. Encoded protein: CASSQGSGGADTQFF.

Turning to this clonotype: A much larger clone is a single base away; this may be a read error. CDR3 amino acids: CASSYSGGRDEQYF. As DNA, the CDR3 is TGTGCCAGCAGTTACTCGGGGGGACGGGATGAGCAGTACTTC. The V call is TRBV6-5, the J call TRBJ2-5; a weak D match, TRBD2 (6 bases). V lost 0 bases, J lost 11 bases, and 16 bases lay in between. From germline, CDR1 is MNHEY and CDR2 SVGAGI. The CDR3 runs to 14 residues.

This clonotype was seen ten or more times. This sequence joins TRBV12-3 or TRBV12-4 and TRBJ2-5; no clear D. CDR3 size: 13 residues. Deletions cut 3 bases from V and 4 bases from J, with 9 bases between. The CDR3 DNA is TGTGCCAGCAGTTTTCTCCTGGGAGAGACCCAGTACTTC. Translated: CASSFLLGETQYF.

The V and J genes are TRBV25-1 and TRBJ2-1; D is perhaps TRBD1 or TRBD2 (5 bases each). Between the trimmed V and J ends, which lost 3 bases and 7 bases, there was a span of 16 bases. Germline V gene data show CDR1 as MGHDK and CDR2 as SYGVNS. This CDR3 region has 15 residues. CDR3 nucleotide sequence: TGTGCCAGCAGTGACCGCGGACTGGGGCTAAATGAGCAGTTCTTC. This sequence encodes CASSDRGLGLNEQFF.

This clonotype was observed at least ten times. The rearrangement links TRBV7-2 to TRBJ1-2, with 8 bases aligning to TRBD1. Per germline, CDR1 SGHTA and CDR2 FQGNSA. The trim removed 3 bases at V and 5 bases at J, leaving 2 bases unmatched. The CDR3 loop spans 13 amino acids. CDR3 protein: CASSFRTGYGYTF. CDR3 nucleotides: TGTGCCAGCAGCTTTAGGACAGGGTATGGCTACACCTTC.